This T cell receptor beta chain derives from a study of cytomegalovirus exposure and HLA in healthy donors. For the study at large: Prior work identified about 120 million unique TCR beta sequences in roughly 190 million T cells. Unique TCRs numbering some 80 million, obtained from HLA-typed donors, made up an early data release.

A word on this clone: Antigen specificity is unknown.

Use of 60 Vbeta and 13 Jbeta primers characterized the PCR. Authors' analysis steps: An analysis performed later counted 73 million or so unique TCR beta chains (roughly 11 million of them shared). The protocol was immunoSEQ multiplex PCR, while the TCRdb copy is restricted to in-frame clones and leaves out a portion. Clonal size and the V and J genes are those of that table, whereas D and trimming came from the DNA. Of about 140,000 clones detected, 61% appear once; the ten largest clones hold 1.8%. Study-level findings and limits: Later analysis identified several of the most significant clusters that appeared linked to common viral pathogens.

This receptor was obtained from a male donor in good health and CMV-seronegative. The specimen sequenced was PBMCs.

DNA for the CDR3: TGTGCCAGCAGCCCCCGAGGAGCGGGGATTCAAGAGACCCAGTACTTC. As protein: CASSPRGAGIQETQYF. The chain has TRBV9 and TRBJ2-5, with 7 nucleotides matching TRBD2. This CDR3 spans 16 amino acids. V dropped 4 bases and J dropped 2; count of bases not matched to a gene: 11. CDR1 SGDLS and CDR2 YYNGEE come from the germline V gene. The full variable domain, its missing parts supplied by reference TRBV9 and TRBJ2-5, is DSGVTQTPKHLITATGQRVTLRCSPRSGDLSVYWYQQSLDQGLQFLIQYYNGEERAKGNILERFSAQQFPDLHSELNLSSLELGDSALYFCASSPRGAGIQETQYFGPGTRLLVL.